Each of the 26 T cell receptor beta chains below was sequenced from the same sample in a study of T cell repertoires in breast cancer. During the second nested PCR, blocking oligonucleotides suppressed genes that were not paired. A single record per CDR3 protein comes from TCRdb applying MiXCR to the emulsion pairing reads. The top ten hold approximately 60% of the sample, which has tens of thousands of distinct CDR3 sequences, over 40% seen once. An expanded emulsion RT-PCR with primers for all TCR V genes paired CD8+ T cell chains. The sequenced material came from CD8+ T cells. The receptor set was obtained from a pool of human donors with breast cancer or a healthy control (not recorded which).

CDR3 protein: CASSLANVYEQYF. CDR3 bases: TGTGCCAGCAGCTTAGCGAATGTTTACGAGCAGTACTTC. This chain links TRBV7-9 with TRBJ2-7; D call uncertain. Between the trimmed V and J ends, which lost 0 bases and 4 bases, there was a span of 7 bases. The CDR3 extends over 13 amino acids. Germline lookup yields CDR1 SEHNR and CDR2 FQNEAQ (reference sequence).

This clonotype was counted only a few times. The rearrangement joins TRBV27 to TRBJ2-1; 9 bases map to TRBD2. Germline V gene data show CDR1 as MNHEY and CDR2 as SMNVEV (reference sequence). The trim removed 0 bases at V and 3 bases at J, leaving 6 bases unmatched. CDR3 length equals 17 residues. The chain's CDR3 is CASSLSSGRTLYNEQFF. Written as DNA, the CDR3 is TGTGCCAGCAGTTTATCTAGCGGGAGAACCCTCTACAATGAGCAGTTCTTC.

Only a few counts were recorded for this clonotype. This chain connects TRBV4-1 to TRBJ2-1; TRBD2 aligns across 7 bases. Germline V gene sequence: CDR1 MGHRA, CDR2 YSYEKL. The CDR3 spans 18 residues. The V gene end was trimmed by 4 bases and the J gene end by 2 bases; junction bases not matched to a gene: 14. Here the CDR3 DNA reads TGCGCCAGCAGCCTCCGAGGGGATGGCGGGGGAACCTACAATGAGCAGTTCTTC. This gives the protein CASSLRGDGGGTYNEQFF.

This clonotype has more than one count but fewer than ten. This chain uses TRBV6-1 with TRBJ2-7, with 10 bases lining up with TRBD2. CDR3 length equals 15 residues. The germline V gene encodes CDR1 MNHNS and CDR2 SASEGT. V lost 6 bases and J lost 1; bases outside the gene matches: 6. CDR3 sequence reads: CASRGLAEASYEQYF. The CDR3, as DNA: TGTGCCAGCAGAGGACTAGCGGAAGCGTCCTACGAGCAGTACTTC.

The CDR3 DNA is TGTGCCAGCGGCTCCACCAGGGACAGTCGCTCCTACAATGAGCAGTTCTTC. Translated, it gives CASGSTRDSRSYNEQFF. V gene TRBV6-1 combines with J gene TRBJ2-1, with 7 bases lining up with TRBD1. Germline V gene sequence: CDR1 MNHNS, CDR2 SASEGT. V trimming: 8 bases; J trimming: 0 bases; junction bases outside the gene matches: 13. This CDR3 has 17 amino acids.

The genes are TRBV5-1 and TRBJ1-1; possibly TRBD1 for D (5 bases). V was shortened by 2 bases and J by 4 bases, with 15 bases between the two germline ends. This CDR3 has 15 amino acids. Germline lookup yields CDR1 SGHRS and CDR2 YFSETQ. CDR3 in DNA: TGCGCCAGCAGCTTAACAGGCGATATGGGCACTGAAGCTTTCTTT. This sequence encodes CASSLTGDMGTEAFF.

The chain carries TRBV7-2 and TRBJ2-3; 8 bases line up with TRBD2. With 2 bases clipped from V and 12 bases from J, the junction kept 7 bases outside the gene matches. The CDR3 has 13 amino acids. Germline V gene sequence: CDR1 SGHTA, CDR2 FQGNSA. The CDR3 region is CASSLKGGGRQYF. CDR3 in DNA: TGTGCCAGCAGCTTAAAGGGCGGGGGGCGCCAGTATTTT.

The chain is built from TRBV11-1 and TRBJ1-1, with 7 bases lining up with TRBD1. This CDR3 region has 16 residues. CDR1 is SGHAT, CDR2 FQDESV, per germline (reference sequence). V was clipped by 5 bases and J by 4 bases; unmatched bases: 13. CDR3 region: CASSPLNRGRGTEAFF. In nucleotides, the CDR3 is TGTGCCAGCAGCCCACTTAACAGGGGACGGGGCACTGAAGCTTTCTTT.

The chain's CDR3 is CASSPQGNTIYF. The DNA for the CDR3 is TGTGCCAGCAGCCCACAGGGAAACACCATATATTTT. The V call is TRBV7-9, the J call TRBJ1-3, with unresolved D. This CDR3 spans 12 amino acids. V dropped 5 bases and J dropped 4 bases, with 6 bases sitting between them. Germline lookup yields CDR1 SEHNR and CDR2 FQNEAQ (reference sequence).

In this sample, this clonotype turned up many times. The chain couples TRBV20-1 to TRBJ2-1, with D maybe TRBD2 (6 bases). The CDR3 loop spans 14 amino acids. V was pared by 6 bases and J by 0 bases, with 12 bases between. Germline-derived CDR1 and CDR2 are DFQATT and SNEGSKA (reference sequence). The CDR3 DNA reads as TGCAGTGCGGTAGCGGCAAGCTCCTACAATGAGCAGTTCTTC. Protein product: CSAVAASSYNEQFF.

V gene TRBV7-3 combines with J gene TRBJ1-1, with D unresolved. The CDR3 sequence is 14 residues long. Germline V CDR1 and CDR2: SGHTA, FQGTGA. V lost 1 base, J lost 5 bases, and 11 bases lay in between. The CDR3 sequence is CASSLKGPGTEAFF. The CDR3 region has the DNA TGTGCCAGCAGCTTAAAGGGCCCGGGGACTGAAGCTTTCTTT.

The DNA for the CDR3 is TGTGCCAGCAGTGAAGGTAATTCACCGAACACTGAAGCTTTCTTT. Residues: CASSEGNSPNTEAFF. The chain uses TRBV2 and TRBJ1-1, with D uncertain. V was shortened by 1 base and J by 1 base, with 10 bases between the two germline ends. Germline CDR1 reads SNHLY; CDR2 reads FYNNEI. The CDR3 has 15 residues.

About this clonotype: One base away lies a much larger clone, so this may be a sequencing read error. J is TRBJ2-1 and V is TRBV6-1; D may be TRBD2 (6 bases). From germline, CDR1 is MNHNS and CDR2 SASEGT. Trimming pared 6 bases from V and 10 bases from J, leaving 13 bases between. This CDR3 is 12 amino acids long. CDR3 protein: CASSRGVHEQFF. The CDR3 coding sequence is TGTGCCAGCAGCCGCGGGGTCCACGAGCAGTTCTTC.

The chain has TRBV20-1 and TRBJ2-7, with D possibly TRBD1 on 6 matching bases. The CDR3 has 14 residues. The germline V gene has CDR1 DFQATT and CDR2 SNEGSKA (reference sequence). Trimming took 6 bases from V and 0 from J, leaving 15 bases between them. The CDR3 sequence: CSAVPIRGSYEQYF. The CDR3 bases are TGCAGTGCCGTCCCTATCAGGGGCTCCTACGAGCAGTACTTC.

The rearrangement links TRBV19 to TRBJ1-1; D perhaps matches TRBD1 (5 bases). V dropped 1 base and J dropped 0 bases, with 6 bases sitting between them. The CDR3 is made up of 14 amino acids. From germline, CDR1 is LNHDA and CDR2 SQIVND (reference sequence). CDR3 protein: CASSIAGLNTEAFF. CDR3 sequence (DNA): TGTGCCAGTAGTATAGCGGGGCTGAACACTGAAGCTTTCTTT.

This chain uses TRBV29-1 with TRBJ1-2; D might be TRBD1 (6 bases). This CDR3 spans 13 amino acids. In germline, CDR1 is SQVTM, CDR2 ANQGSEA. V shed 3 bases and J shed 0 bases, with 8 bases lying between them. CDR3 sequence reads: CSVDPGANYGYTF. The DNA of the CDR3 is TGCAGCGTTGATCCAGGGGCTAACTATGGCTACACCTTC.

The chain recombines TRBV19 with TRBJ1-1; D might be TRBD1 (6 bases). Trimming took 5 bases from V and 1 from J, leaving 11 bases between them. This CDR3 contains 14 residues. CDR1 and CDR2 from the germline V gene are LNHDA and SQIVND (reference sequence). DNA for the CDR3: TGTGCCAGTAGTTGGGCAGGGGAGAACACTGAAGCTTTCTTT. Translation gives CASSWAGENTEAFF.

This rearrangement joins TRBV5-1 to TRBJ1-4; 9 bases match TRBD1. The CDR3 loop spans 13 amino acids. J was trimmed by 14 bases and V by 4 bases; bases with no gene match: 9. Germline V gives CDR1 SGHRS, CDR2 YFSETQ. CDR3 sequence (DNA): TGCGCCAGCAGCCTATCGGGACAGGGTGTGCTGTTTTTT. This codes for CASSLSGQGVLFF.

This clonotype was seen more than once but under ten times. Here the CDR3 DNA reads TGTGCCAGCAGCGGCAAGGGAGTGCTAGATACGCAGTATTTT. Amino acids: CASSGKGVLDTQYF. The rearrangement links TRBV9 to TRBJ2-3; D is perhaps TRBD2 (5 bases). The CDR3 has 14 amino acids. V lost 3 bases and J 5 bases, leaving 13 bases between the germline ends. CDR1 and CDR2 (germline): SGDLS, YYNGEE.

The V gene is TRBV20-1, the J gene TRBJ2-7; 8 bases map to TRBD1. Trimming took 4 bases from V and 7 from J; bases not matched to a gene: 12. Germline assignment: CDR1 DFQATT and CDR2 SNEGSKA (reference sequence). CDR3 length: 14 amino acids. CDR3 sequence (DNA): TGCAGTGCTACTTATCCCGGGACAGGATGGGAGCAGTACTTC. This gives the protein CSATYPGTGWEQYF.

The CDR3 sequence is CSAISPQRGDPTQYF. The CDR3 DNA reads as TGCAGTGCAATCTCACCCCAGCGGGGGGACCCGACGCAGTATTTT. The chain combines TRBV20-1 with TRBJ2-3, with 9 bases fitting TRBD2. The V segment lost 6 bases and the J segment 9 bases; nucleotides outside the gene matches: 16. The CDR3 totals 15 residues. Germline V gene sequence: CDR1 DFQATT, CDR2 SNEGSKA (reference sequence).

CDR3 sequence: CASSIQGGGLNTEAFF. The DNA of the CDR3 is TGCGCCAGCAGCATCCAGGGGGGCGGTTTGAACACTGAAGCTTTCTTT. The genes are TRBV5-1 and TRBJ1-1; TRBD1 matches at 7 bases. V was pared by 4 bases and J by 0 bases, with 9 bases of the junction left unmatched. Germline V lookup: CDR1 SGHRS, CDR2 YFSETQ. The CDR3 covers 16 residues.

V and J are TRBV6-6 and TRBJ2-3; 7 bases align to TRBD2. The germline gives CDR1 MNHNY, CDR2 SVGAGI (reference sequence). The CDR3 length is 16 residues. J gave up 2 bases and V 2 bases, and 7 bases lay outside the gene matches. In nucleotides, the CDR3 is TGTGCCAGCAGTTACGCTAGCGGAGCGAACACAGATACGCAGTATTTT. Its protein product is CASSYASGANTDTQYF.

V gene TRBV12-3 or TRBV12-4 combines with J gene TRBJ2-7; D gene uncertain. V gave up 4 bases and J gave up 4 bases, with 17 bases separating them. The CDR3 extends over 15 amino acids. CDR3 DNA sequence: TGTGCCAGCAGTTCAAGTAGTCAGGCGGTTTACGAGCAGTACTTC. It codes for CASSSSSQAVYEQYF.

This clonotype has a handful of counts. The chain couples TRBV5-4 to TRBJ2-7; D is uncertain. V gave up 0 bases and J gave up 7 bases, with 8 bases separating them. Germline assignment: CDR1 SGHNT and CDR2 YYREEE (reference sequence). The CDR3 covers 12 residues. CDR3 DNA: TGTGCCAGCAGCTTGGCGGCCGGGGAGCAGTACTTC. Protein: CASSLAAGEQYF. Full variable domain (rest looked up from reference TRBV5-4 and TRBJ2-7): ETGVTQSPTHLIKTRGQQVTLRCSSQSGHNTVSWYQQALGQGPQFIFQYYREEENGRGNFPPRFSGLQFPNYSSELNVNALELDDSALYLCASSLAAGEQYFGPGTRLTVT.

This clonotype was picked up one time. The chain is built from TRBV5-1 and TRBJ2-5; the D gene is possibly TRBD2 (6 bases). The CDR3 has 13 residues. V dropped 5 bases and J dropped 2 bases, with 10 bases sitting between them. CDR1 SGHRS and CDR2 YFSETQ come from the germline V gene. The CDR3 nucleotides read TGCGCCAGCAGTGCCGGGAGACAAGAGACCCAGTACTTC. As protein: CASSAGRQETQYF.